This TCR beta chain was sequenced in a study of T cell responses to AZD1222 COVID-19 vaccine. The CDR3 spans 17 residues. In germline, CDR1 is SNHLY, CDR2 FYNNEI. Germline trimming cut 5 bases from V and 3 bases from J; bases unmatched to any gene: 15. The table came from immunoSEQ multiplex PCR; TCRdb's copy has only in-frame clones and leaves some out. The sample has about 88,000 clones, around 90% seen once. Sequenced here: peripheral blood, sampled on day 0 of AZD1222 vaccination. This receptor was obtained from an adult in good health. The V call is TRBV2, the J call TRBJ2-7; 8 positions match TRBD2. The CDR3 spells CASSPPLSGGPYYEQYF. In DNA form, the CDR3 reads TGTGCCAGCAGTCCCCCCCTGAGCGGGGGCCCCTACTACGAGCAGTACTTC.